A selection of T cell receptor beta chains follows, all from one sample in a study of blood T cell repertoires in COVID-19. The data were produced by immunoSEQ multiplex PCR, yet TCRdb's version contains in-frame clones alone and is incomplete. The sample includes approximately 360,000 clones, around 87% seen only once; the top ten take about 2.1%. Sequences were obtained from PBMCs or T cells enriched from blood (not recorded which). These receptors were collected from a man aged 35-49 years in a cohort exposed to, infected with or recovered from COVID-19 (not recorded which). The CDR3 runs from the conserved cysteine through the conserved F or W.

TRBV10-1	TRBJ2-2	CASRAGVGGGELFF
TRBV5-1	TRBJ2-3	CASSLHLGTSGGIPTDTQYF
TRBV19	TRBJ2-2	CASSRQSWNTGELFF
TRBV4-2	TRBJ1-3	CASAPRTDSSGNTIYF
TRBV18	TRBJ1-2	CASSRGQGGYGYTF
TRBV29-1	TRBJ1-1	CSVSDRGNTEAFF
TRBV4-1	TRBJ1-5	CASSPGQGTGNQPQHF
TRBV4-1	TRBJ2-1	CASSQSRMRVRYNEQFF
TRBV5-1	TRBJ2-3	CASSLARGEGRRDTQYF
TRBV18	TRBJ1-1	CASSEGQGTEAFF
TRBV3-1/TRBV3-2	TRBJ2-1	CASSPTFGTSRHNEQFF
TRBV5-6	TRBJ1-4	CASSLQGAGEKLFF
TRBV5-5	TRBJ1-2	CASSLGGQESNYGYTF
TRBV5-1	TRBJ2-7	CASSFTSGSAYEQYF
TRBV5-1	TRBJ2-7	CASSLAPAGGPAYEQYF
TRBV2	TRBJ1-2	CASSGQDNYGYTF
TRBV11-3	TRBJ2-1	CASSKEGSYNEQFF
TRBV9	TRBJ1-2	CASSSRDRAGYTF
TRBV5-1	TRBJ1-2	CASSLEREGLYGYTF
TRBV4-1	TRBJ2-1	CASSSSGINEQFF
TRBV28	TRBJ1-1	CASSARIQGGTEAFF
TRBV5-6	TRBJ1-4	CASSLLGTDNEKLFF
TRBV3-1/TRBV3-2	TRBJ2-3	CASSPGTRRADTQYF
TRBV7-9	TRBJ1-5	CASSLAHGGEAVQPQHF
TRBV2	TRBJ2-7	CASSAQTSYEQYF
TRBV3-1/TRBV3-2	TRBJ2-7	CASSQDRVGRASEQYF
TRBV29-1	TRBJ1-2	CSVETGAGGYTF
TRBV5-1	TRBJ2-1	CASSFGLAGVDEQFF
TRBV12-5	TRBJ2-3	CASGSPPGDTQYF
TRBV18	TRBJ2-3	CASSPVITSGSTDTQYF
TRBV6-1	TRBJ2-1	CASSESGLSYNEQFF
TRBV25-1	TRBJ1-4	CASTDYPGGKLFF
TRBV27	TRBJ2-3	CASSLVAVSTDTQYF